Sequencing of this T cell receptor (beta chain) was carried out in a study of blood T cell repertoires in COVID-19. Study background: Sources were T cells, B-cell-depleted T cells, or PBMCs; the material itself was cDNA or gDNA.

J lost 4 bases, V lost 1 base, and 5 bases had no gene match. In germline, CDR1 is MNHEY, CDR2 SVGAGI. The CDR3 is made up of 15 amino acids. Sequencing used immunoSEQ multiplex PCR; TCRdb keeps in-frame clones, though not all of them. The repertoire includes about 130,000 clones, approximately 83% of them detected once, and 6.6% sits in the top ten. The chain has TRBV6-5 and TRBJ1-2; 8 bases line up with TRBD1. Sequenced: peripheral blood. This sequence was found in a man older than 75 with active or convalescent COVID-19. The CDR3 DNA follows: TGTGCCAGCAGTTACTTGGGGGACAGGACCTATGGCTACACCTTC. Protein: CASSYLGDRTYGYTF.